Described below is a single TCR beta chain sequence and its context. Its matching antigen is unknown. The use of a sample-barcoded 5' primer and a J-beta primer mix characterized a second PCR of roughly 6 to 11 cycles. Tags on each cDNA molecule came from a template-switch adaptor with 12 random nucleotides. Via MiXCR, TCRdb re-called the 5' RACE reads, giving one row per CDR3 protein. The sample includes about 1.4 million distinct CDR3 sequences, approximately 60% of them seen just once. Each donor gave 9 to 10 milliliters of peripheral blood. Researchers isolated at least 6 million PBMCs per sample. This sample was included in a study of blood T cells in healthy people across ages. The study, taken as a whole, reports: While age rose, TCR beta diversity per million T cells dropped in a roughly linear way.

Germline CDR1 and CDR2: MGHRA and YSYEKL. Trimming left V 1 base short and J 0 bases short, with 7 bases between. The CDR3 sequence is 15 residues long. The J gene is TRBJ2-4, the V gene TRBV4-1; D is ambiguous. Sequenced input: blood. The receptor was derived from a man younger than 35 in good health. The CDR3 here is CASSQVPVAKNIQYF. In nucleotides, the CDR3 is TGCGCCAGCAGCCAAGTGCCCGTAGCCAAAAACATTCAGTACTTC.